This TCR beta chain was identified during a study of Ad26.COV2.S vaccination and SARS-CoV-2 variants. Notes on the study in general: Greater spike-specific TCR breadth was seen in vaccine recipients than in placebo recipients.

Treatment meaning: around 19 received Ad26.COV2.S at low or high dose, single or two shots; about five received placebo; per-sample allocation not given. The samples date from day 63 after the first vaccine or placebo injection. Per the germline V gene, CDR1 is MNHEY and CDR2 is SVGAGI. The CDR3 is 15 residues long. J gave up 10 bases and V 0 bases, and 5 bases lay outside the gene matches. Method: immunoSEQ multiplex PCR; TCRdb's copy keeps in-frame clones and lacks some. The data contain around 500,000 clones, 80% to 90% of them singletons. This clone appeared a single time. Antigen: not known. Here the sequenced sample was peripheral blood, taken in a trial of Ad26.COV2.S vaccine versus placebo. V and J are TRBV6-5 and TRBJ2-1, with 11 bases lining up with TRBD2. This sequence originates from a person aged 18-60 years who received the Ad26.COV2.S COVID-19 vaccine or a placebo. CDR3 region: CASSYSGTSGMEQFF. The CDR3 DNA is TGTGCCAGCAGTTACTCTGGGACTAGCGGCATGGAGCAGTTCTTC.